A single sample is the source of the 14 T cell receptor beta chains below, sequenced in a study of control samples from healthy donors and cancer patients. Assay used: immunoSEQ multiplex PCR; TCRdb lists only in-frame clones, some missing. The sample carries fewer than 90,000 clones, about 89% recorded once. Source material: blood. The receptors were gathered from a man aged 50-60 years in good health.

On this clone: One end of the junction is discordant with germline, which a read error may explain. This sequence joins TRBV7-7 and TRBJ2-1; D ambiguous. Germline V gene lookup returns CDR1 SSHAT and CDR2 FNYEAQ (reference sequence). The CDR3 runs to 18 residues. The CDR3 here is CASSHLVPVRHPYNEQFF. CDR3 bases: TGTGCTAGCAGCCACTTAGTCCCGGTTCGGCATCCGTACAATGAGCAGTTCTTC.

The chain links TRBV2 to TRBJ2-3; 8 bases agree with TRBD1. The CDR3 runs 14 residues. V was pared by 7 bases and J by 4 bases, with 7 bases of the junction left unmatched. Germline CDR1 SNHLY, CDR2 FYNNEI. The chain's CDR3 is CASNTDRGPDTQYF. Here the CDR3 DNA reads TGTGCCAGCAATACAGACAGGGGACCAGATACGCAGTATTTT.

The chain carries TRBV19 and TRBJ1-2, with TRBD1 matching 9 bases. The CDR3 sequence is 15 residues long. V gave up 5 bases and J gave up 4 bases; unmatched junction bases: 8. Germline CDR1 reads LNHDA; CDR2 reads SQIVND (reference sequence). The CDR3 reads CASSLGQGPIYGYTF. As DNA, the CDR3 is TGTGCCAGTAGTCTGGGACAGGGCCCTATCTATGGCTACACCTTC.

The chain has TRBV27 and TRBJ2-5; D is undetermined. Germline CDR1 reads MNHEY; CDR2 reads SMNVEV (reference sequence). There are 16 residues in the CDR3. V was cut by 8 bases and J by 3 bases, with 22 bases left in between. CDR3 coding DNA: TGTGCCAGCGCCGTTCTCCCAGTCCCGGGCGAAGAGACCCAGTACTTC. It specifies CASAVLPVPGEETQYF.

The chain uses TRBV24-1 and TRBJ1-2; a possible D gene is TRBD1 (6 bases). Germline values: CDR1 KGHDR, CDR2 SFDVKD. The CDR3 is 16 amino acids. Trimming took 3 bases from V and 0 from J, leaving 13 bases between them. The CDR3: CATSDPQGTSNYGYTF. The CDR3 region has the DNA TGTGCCACCAGTGATCCCCAAGGGACATCTAACTATGGCTACACCTTC.

The chain couples TRBV7-6 to TRBJ2-7, with 7 bases that match TRBD1. Germline V CDR1 and CDR2: SGHVS, FNYEAQ. Trimming removed 1 base from V and 0 bases from J; junction bases left unmatched: 3. This CDR3 is 15 amino acids long. CDR3 loop: CASSLDRGDSYEQYF. The CDR3 nucleotides read TGTGCCAGCAGCTTAGACAGGGGAGACTCCTACGAGCAGTACTTC.

The CDR3 protein is CASSDRGAKNGYTF. The DNA for the CDR3 is TGTGCCAGCAGTGATCGGGGGGCAAAGAATGGCTACACCTTC. The genes are TRBV6-1 and TRBJ1-2; tentatively, D is TRBD1 (6 bases). The CDR3 spans 14 residues. Germline CDR1 is MNHNS and CDR2 is SASEGT. V was cut by 3 bases and J by 6 bases, with 14 bases left in between.

This chain connects TRBV12-3 or TRBV12-4 to TRBJ1-2; unclear D gene. The V end was cut by 4 bases, the J end by 3 bases, with 9 bases between. This CDR3 has 13 residues. Here the CDR3 reads CASSSQAYYGYTF. The CDR3, as DNA: TGTGCCAGCAGTTCTCAGGCTTACTATGGCTACACCTTC.

This rearrangement joins TRBV10-3 to TRBJ2-5; perhaps TRBD1 as D (6 bases). Looked up from germline, CDR1 is ENHRY and CDR2 is SYGVKD. Trimming took off 6 bases at V and 3 bases at J, with 11 bases between the two ends. The CDR3 runs 13 residues. CDR3 DNA sequence: TGTGCCATCAGGGGACAAGAAAAAGAGACCCAGTACTTC. It yields the protein CAIRGQEKETQYF.

This clone appeared a few times. The genes are TRBV25-1 and TRBJ1-2, with 7 bases matching TRBD1. From germline, CDR1 is MGHDK and CDR2 SYGVNS. The V and J ends lost 6 bases and 8 bases, in that order; junction bases with no gene match: 9. The CDR3 contains 13 residues. CDR3: CASRDRQGEGYTF. The CDR3 DNA follows: TGTGCCAGCAGGGATAGGCAGGGGGAAGGCTACACCTTC.

The chain uses TRBV6-5 and TRBJ2-1, with D perhaps given as TRBD1 or TRBD2 (5 bases each). V lost 5 bases to trimming and J lost 2 bases, with 10 bases between them. CDR3 size: 14 residues. Germline values: CDR1 MNHEY, CDR2 SVGAGI. The DNA for the CDR3 is TGTGCCAGCAGTCACCGGGACGCCTACAATGAGCAGTTCTTC. Protein: CASSHRDAYNEQFF.

The V gene is TRBV19, the J gene TRBJ1-2; a weak D match, TRBD1 (6 bases). Germline V gives CDR1 LNHDA, CDR2 SQIVND (reference sequence). V was cut by 6 bases and J by 5 bases, with 16 bases left in between. The CDR3 has 14 residues. This chain's CDR3 is CASRTGQTYYGYTF. As DNA, the CDR3 is TGTGCCAGTAGAACCGGACAGACTTATTATGGCTACACCTTC. Looking up the rest from reference TRBV19 and TRBJ1-2 gives the full variable domain: DGGITQSPKYLFRKEGQNVTLSCEQNLNHDAMYWYRQDPGQGLRLIYYSQIVNDFQKGDIAEGYSVSREKKESFPLTVTSAQKNPTAFYLCASRTGQTYYGYTFGSGTRLTVV.

This rearrangement joins TRBV11-3 to TRBJ1-2; 9 bases line up with TRBD1. CDR3 size: 16 residues. Germline V lookup: CDR1 SGHNT, CDR2 YENEEA. J gave up 4 bases and V 7 bases, and 13 bases lay outside the gene matches. CDR3 sequence reads: CASNQKGGQGGYGYTF. DNA for the CDR3: TGTGCCAGCAATCAAAAAGGGGGACAGGGCGGCTATGGCTACACCTTC.

CDR3 loop: CASSEAGGGWQPQHF. The CDR3 nucleotides read TGTGCCAGCAGTGAAGCCGGTGGGGGGTGGCAGCCCCAGCATTTT. This chain links TRBV6-1 with TRBJ1-5, with a possible D match to TRBD1 (5 bases). This CDR3 spans 15 amino acids. Per germline, CDR1 MNHNS and CDR2 SASEGT. Trimming pared 0 bases from V and 7 bases from J, leaving 13 bases between.